This TCR beta chain came from a study of blood T cell repertoires in COVID-19. In the authors' methods: Reference gene primers were amplified, and this amplification served to estimate nucleated cell counts. Profiling relied on immunoSEQ multiplex PCR, and the TCRdb table lists in-frame clones only, not all of them. V and J calls and clone size are copied from that table; D and trimming were computed from the DNA. The table lists 55,000 to 70,000 clones, 88% of them singletons, with about 40% in the top ten. CDR3 size: 15 residues. Germline loops: CDR1 SGHAT, CDR2 FQDESV (reference sequence). J was trimmed by 6 bases and V by 8 bases; bases with no gene match: 11.

The gene calls are TRBV11-1 and TRBJ2-1; 9 bases are a match to TRBD1. Input material: peripheral blood. This sequence was found in a woman aged 60-75 years with COVID-19, enrolled during active disease. CDR3 sequence: CASQVPGQGSNEQFF. The CDR3 nucleotides read TGTGCCAGCCAAGTCCCGGGACAGGGATCCAATGAGCAGTTCTTC.